A single sample gave rise to the 11 T cell receptor beta chains below, sequenced in a study of T cell responses to AZD1222 COVID-19 vaccine. Measured with immunoSEQ multiplex PCR; TCRdb has only the in-frame clones, and not every one. The sample consists of some 150,000 clones, nearly 90% of them appearing once. The sequencing here drew on peripheral blood, taken 28 days after the second dose of the MenACWY control vaccine. The receptors originated from an adult who received the MenACWY meningococcal vaccine as a control.

This clone appeared a few times. V is TRBV28 and J is TRBJ2-2; D remains unclear. CDR1 is MDHEN and CDR2 is SYDVKM in the germline V gene. Trimming removed 2 bases at V and 6 bases at J, with 13 bases between. This CDR3 comprises 15 residues. In DNA, the CDR3 is TGTGCCAGCAGTTTAATTAACAGTGGGGCCGGGGAGCTGTTTTTT. It specifies CASSLINSGAGELFF.

To note about this clone: This sample also contains other DNA sequences that code for the same CDR3. The chain carries TRBV7-2 and TRBJ2-3; tentatively, D is TRBD1 (6 bases). Germline CDR1 reads SGHTA; CDR2 reads FQGNSA. The CDR3 sequence is 14 residues long. The V end was cut by 0 bases, the J end by 2 bases, with 6 bases between. The CDR3 loop reads CASSLAGATDTQYF. The CDR3 nucleotides are TGTGCCAGCAGCTTAGCGGGGGCCACAGATACGCAGTATTTT.

V and J are TRBV27 and TRBJ2-1; D is perhaps TRBD2 (6 bases). The CDR3 has 11 residues. Looked up from germline, CDR1 is MNHEY and CDR2 is SMNVEV (reference sequence). V lost 6 bases to trimming and J lost 9 bases, with 9 bases between them. The CDR3, as DNA: TGTGCCAGCAGAACTAGCAGTGAGCAGTTCTTC. This gives the protein CASRTSSEQFF.

The chain links TRBV19 to TRBJ1-5; 10 bases line up with TRBD1. Germline CDR1 and CDR2: LNHDA and SQIVND (reference sequence). J gave up 5 bases and V 2 bases, and 3 bases lay outside the gene matches. The CDR3 sequence is 15 residues long. Here the CDR3 DNA reads TGTGCCAGTAGTATACCCGGGACAGGGGATCAGCCCCAGCATTTT. Translated: CASSIPGTGDQPQHF.

This chain connects TRBV7-2 to TRBJ2-2; D is ambiguous. V lost 5 bases, J lost 4 bases, and 11 bases lay in between. The CDR3 spans 14 residues. The germline V gene encodes CDR1 SGHTA and CDR2 FQGNSA. CDR3 nucleotides: TGTGCCAGCAGCGACTCCTCGAGCACCGGGGAGCTGTTTTTT. Amino acids: CASSDSSSTGELFF.

This clone was picked up many times. The gene calls are TRBV9 and TRBJ2-5, with 8 bases identical to TRBD2. Germline assignment: CDR1 SGDLS and CDR2 YYNGEE. V trimming: 5 bases; J trimming: 6 bases; junction bases outside the gene matches: 12. The CDR3 has 15 residues. The CDR3 sequence is CASSGLAGGSKTQYF. In nucleotides, the CDR3 is TGTGCCAGCAGTGGTCTCGCGGGGGGTTCAAAGACCCAGTACTTC.

This sequence joins TRBV7-9 and TRBJ2-7, with 8 nucleotides matching TRBD2. This CDR3 comprises 14 residues. The V gene end was trimmed by 1 base and the J gene end by 7 bases; junction bases not matched to a gene: 6. Germline V gene sequence: CDR1 SEHNR, CDR2 FQNEAQ (reference sequence). The CDR3 coding sequence is TGTGCCAGCAGCTTAGATTCGGGAGGGGAAGAGCAGTACTTC. Encoded protein: CASSLDSGGEEQYF.

The chain joins TRBV29-1 to TRBJ1-3, with 9 nucleotides matching TRBD1. The CDR3 extends over 14 amino acids. CDR1 and CDR2 from the germline V gene are SQVTM and ANQGSEA. Unmatched junction bases numbered 3, after V lost 3 bases and J lost 3 bases. The CDR3 loop is CSVDLDRGGNTIYF. In DNA form, the CDR3 reads TGCAGCGTTGATCTGGACAGGGGTGGAAACACCATATATTTT.

The chain uses TRBV18 and TRBJ1-2; D not certain. CDR1 and CDR2 (germline): KGHSH, LQKENI. This CDR3 has 14 residues. V was cut by 3 bases and J by 4 bases, with 12 bases left in between. CDR3 nucleotide sequence: TGTGCCAGCTCACCGGAGACACTGACCTATGGCTACACCTTC. Translated: CASSPETLTYGYTF.

The CDR3 bases are TGTGCCACCAGTGACCCCAGGGGGGGCGCGTGGGAGACCCAGTACTTC. Its translation is CATSDPRGGAWETQYF. The J gene is TRBJ2-5, the V gene TRBV24-1, with D perhaps matching TRBD1 or TRBD2 (7 bases each). The length of the CDR3 is 16 residues. CDR1 and CDR2 (germline): KGHDR, SFDVKD. The V and J ends lost 4 bases and 5 bases respectively, with 19 bases between them.

V and J are TRBV4-3 and TRBJ1-6; the D is unclear. CDR1 and CDR2 (germline): LGHNA, YSLEER. The CDR3 totals 16 residues. V lost 0 bases and J lost 4, with 10 bases in between. The CDR3 spells CASSQDGPAYNSPLHF. The CDR3, as DNA: TGCGCCAGCAGCCAAGATGGGCCAGCTTATAATTCACCCCTCCACTTT.